The next 5 T cell receptor beta chains were all read from a single sample in a study of human thymus T cells. Sequencing was performed with immunoSEQ multiplex PCR; in TCRdb, only in-frame clones are kept and a portion is missing. The sample has 45,000 to 75,000 clones, 94% seen once. Source material: blood. The receptors were gathered from a boy less than two years old with a congenital heart defect but otherwise immunologically healthy.

This clone was counted a single time. J is TRBJ2-1 and V is TRBV6-5; D uncertain. There are 13 residues in the CDR3. Germline V gives CDR1 MNHEY, CDR2 SVGAGI. Deletions cut 0 bases from V and 8 bases from J, with 8 bases between. DNA for the CDR3: TGTGCCAGCAGTTACTCGAATAGAGATGAGCAGTTCTTC. The encoded protein is CASSYSNRDEQFF.

J is TRBJ1-6 and V is TRBV27; TRBD1 matches 7 bases. Looked up from germline, CDR1 is MNHEY and CDR2 is SMNVEV (reference sequence). This CDR3 comprises 14 residues. J lost 7 bases, V lost 4 bases, and 4 bases had no gene match. CDR3 amino acids: CASSSQGGNSPLHF. CDR3 sequence (DNA): TGTGCCAGCAGTTCCCAGGGGGGGAATTCACCCCTCCACTTT.

This chain uses TRBV6-1 with TRBJ1-5, with D unclear. Germline loops: CDR1 MNHNS, CDR2 SASEGT. The CDR3 has 15 residues. Trimming took 1 base from V and 4 from J, leaving 11 bases between them. The CDR3 region has the DNA TGTGCCAGCAGTGAAGAAGACTACATAAATCAGCCCCAGCATTTT. Protein product: CASSEEDYINQPQHF.

The V gene is TRBV7-9, the J gene TRBJ2-1, with 7 positions matching TRBD2. The CDR3 loop spans 19 amino acids. The V gene's germline CDR1 is SEHNR and CDR2 FQNEAQ (reference sequence). V lost 0 bases to trimming and J lost 1 base; unmatched junction nucleotides: 12. The CDR3 sequence is CASSLAIRGGRGSYNEQFF. The CDR3 DNA is TGTGCCAGCAGCTTAGCGATTAGAGGCGGGAGAGGGTCCTACAATGAGCAGTTCTTC.

The V and J genes are TRBV2 and TRBJ2-7; tentatively, D is TRBD2 (5 bases). Trimming removed 2 bases from V and 3 bases from J, with 11 bases in between. The CDR3 covers 14 residues. CDR1 and CDR2 (germline): SNHLY, FYNNEI. The CDR3 DNA reads TGTGCCAGCAGTGAAACGGGGTGGCGCTACGAGCAGTACTTC. Residues: CASSETGWRYEQYF.